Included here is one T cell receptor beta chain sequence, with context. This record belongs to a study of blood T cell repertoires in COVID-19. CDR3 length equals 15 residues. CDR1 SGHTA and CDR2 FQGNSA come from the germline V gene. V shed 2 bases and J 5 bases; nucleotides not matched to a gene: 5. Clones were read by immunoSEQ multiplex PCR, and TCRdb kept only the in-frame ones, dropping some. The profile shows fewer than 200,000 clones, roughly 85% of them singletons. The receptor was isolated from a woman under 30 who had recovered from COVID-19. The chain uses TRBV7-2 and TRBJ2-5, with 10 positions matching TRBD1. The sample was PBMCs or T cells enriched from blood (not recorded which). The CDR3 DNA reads TGTGCCAGCAGCTTAAGACAGGGGGCTGTTGAGACCCAGTACTTC. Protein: CASSLRQGAVETQYF. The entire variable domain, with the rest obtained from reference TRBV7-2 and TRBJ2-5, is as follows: GAGVSQSPSNKVTEKGKDVELRCDPISGHTALYWYRQSLGQGLEFLIYFQGNSAPDKSGLPSDRFSAERTGGSVSTLTIQRTQQEDSAVYLCASSLRQGAVETQYFGPGTRLLVL.